This TCR beta chain was retrieved from a study of identifying expanded T cells in peripheral blood. Findings and caveats of the study: Variance in clone template counts between approximately two-week samples significantly increased with total template count across all healthy donors. Technical replicates showed roughly 1.2 changed clones; approximately two weeks around 15; four weeks 19.

This table comes from immunoSEQ multiplex PCR, and its TCRdb copy is limited to in-frame clones, with some not included. This table holds 83,000 or so clones, roughly 90% found once. About this clone: Its specificity is not known.

The V end was cut by 9 bases, the J end by 0 bases, with 12 bases between. CDR3 size: 14 residues. In germline, CDR1 is LNHDA, CDR2 SQIVND (reference sequence). The chain carries TRBV19 and TRBJ1-5; a weak D match, TRBD1 (6 bases). This TCR derives from a person between 18 and 75 years old in good health. The sequenced sample was blood. The DNA for the CDR3 is TGTGCCAGCGGGGGGGGACATAGCAATCAGCCCCAGCATTTT. It is translated as CASGGGHSNQPQHF.